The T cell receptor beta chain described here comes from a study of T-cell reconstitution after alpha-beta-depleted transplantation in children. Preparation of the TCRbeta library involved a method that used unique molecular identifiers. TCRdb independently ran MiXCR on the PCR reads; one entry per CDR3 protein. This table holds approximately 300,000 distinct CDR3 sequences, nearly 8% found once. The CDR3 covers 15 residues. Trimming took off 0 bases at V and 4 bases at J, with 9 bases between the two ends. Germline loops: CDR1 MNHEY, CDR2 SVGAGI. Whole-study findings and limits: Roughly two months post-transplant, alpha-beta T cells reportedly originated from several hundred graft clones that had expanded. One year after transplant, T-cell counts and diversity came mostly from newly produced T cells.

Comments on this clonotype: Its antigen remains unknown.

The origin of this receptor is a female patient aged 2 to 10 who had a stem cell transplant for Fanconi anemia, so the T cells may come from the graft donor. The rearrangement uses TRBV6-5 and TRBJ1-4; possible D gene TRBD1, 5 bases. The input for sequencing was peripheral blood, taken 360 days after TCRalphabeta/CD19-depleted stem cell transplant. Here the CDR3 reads CASSYSGGSNEKLFF. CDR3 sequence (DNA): TGTGCCAGCAGTTACTCGGGGGGGAGTAATGAAAAACTGTTTTTT.